This TCR beta chain derives from a study of sequential checkpoint blockade in melanoma. Study information: TCRβ was sequenced from DNA of 91 pretreatment tumors.

The CDR3 runs to 15 residues. Trimming took 2 bases from V and 6 from J, leaving 13 bases between them. CDR1 and CDR2 from the germline V gene are MDHEN and SYDVKM. Assay used: immunoSEQ multiplex PCR; TCRdb lists only in-frame clones, some missing. The data hold 10,000 to 15,000 clones, with under 25% observed a single time. There are a few counts of this clone. Sample treatment: randomized to nivolumab then ipilimumab (arm A) or the reverse (arm B). Patients had received no earlier DNA-damaging chemotherapy. The sequence derives from a human donor with melanoma. The source was tumor tissue (inferred from file names), collected from a patient given nivolumab and ipilimumab in sequence. The rearrangement joins TRBV28 to TRBJ2-2; maybe TRBD2 (5 bases). DNA for the CDR3: TGTGCCAGCAGTTTACCGTCGGGATCGGCCGGGGAGCTGTTTTTT. As protein: CASSLPSGSAGELFF.